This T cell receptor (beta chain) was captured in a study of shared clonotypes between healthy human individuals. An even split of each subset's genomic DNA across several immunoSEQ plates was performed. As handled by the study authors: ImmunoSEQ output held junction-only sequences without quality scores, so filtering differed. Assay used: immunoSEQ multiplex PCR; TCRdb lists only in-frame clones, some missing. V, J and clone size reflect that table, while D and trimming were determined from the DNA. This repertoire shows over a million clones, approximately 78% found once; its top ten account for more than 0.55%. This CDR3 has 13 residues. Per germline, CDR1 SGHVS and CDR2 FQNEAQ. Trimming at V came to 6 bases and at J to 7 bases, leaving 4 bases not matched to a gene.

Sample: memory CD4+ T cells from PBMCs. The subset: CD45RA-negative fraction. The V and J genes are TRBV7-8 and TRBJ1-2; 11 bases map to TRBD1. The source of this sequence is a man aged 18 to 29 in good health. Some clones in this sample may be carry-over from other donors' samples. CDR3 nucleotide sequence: TGTGCCAGCAGTTACGGGACAGGGGGTGGCTACACCTTC. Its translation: CASSYGTGGGYTF.